The 3 T cell receptor beta chains below come from one sample, sequenced in a study of blood T cell repertoires in COVID-19 (TCRdb year 2020). The library was built by means of the immunoSEQ multiplex PCR assay. The immuneACCESS repertoire file appears here via TCRdb, limited to in-frame rearrangements. These files lack a portion of the clones; in checked studies, under half of the deficit traces to unresolved V genes, and the cause of the others is not known. The sample table contains 150,000 to 200,000 clones; only one count was recorded for over 80% of them. Of the sample, under 15% falls within the top ten clones. Sequenced input: PBMCs or T cells enriched from blood (not recorded which). The origin of the receptors is a woman between 55 and 75 years old who had recovered from COVID-19.

This sequence joins TRBV3-1 (or the pseudogene TRBV3-2) and TRBJ2-7, with D perhaps TRBD1 (5 bases). CDR1 and CDR2 (germline): LGHDT, YNNKEL (reference sequence). V was clipped by 6 bases and J by 0 bases, with 15 bases between them. The CDR3 sequence is 15 residues long. CDR3 bases: TGTGCCAGCAGATGCTACTTGACAGCCTCCTACGAGCAGTACTTC. Translation gives CASRCYLTASYEQYF.

As for this clone: Other DNA sequences in the sample encode the same CDR3. This chain uses TRBV30 with TRBJ1-2, with D unresolved. Germline values: CDR1 GTSNPN, CDR2 SVGIG (reference sequence). The CDR3 consists of 13 residues. The V end lost 4 bases, the J end lost 2 bases, and 11 bases lay between the germline ends. The CDR3, as DNA: TGTGCCTGGACGGTCGGCGGGAACTATGGCTACACCTTC. Amino acid sequence: CAWTVGGNYGYTF.

This sequence joins TRBV7-2 and TRBJ2-1; weak D call: TRBD2 (6 bases). This CDR3 contains 14 residues. V dropped 3 bases and J dropped 10 bases, with 16 bases sitting between them. CDR1 is SGHTA and CDR2 is FQGNSA in the germline V gene. CDR3 residues: CASSFPGRRVEQFF. CDR3 DNA: TGTGCCAGCAGCTTTCCGGGACGGAGGGTAGAGCAGTTCTTC.